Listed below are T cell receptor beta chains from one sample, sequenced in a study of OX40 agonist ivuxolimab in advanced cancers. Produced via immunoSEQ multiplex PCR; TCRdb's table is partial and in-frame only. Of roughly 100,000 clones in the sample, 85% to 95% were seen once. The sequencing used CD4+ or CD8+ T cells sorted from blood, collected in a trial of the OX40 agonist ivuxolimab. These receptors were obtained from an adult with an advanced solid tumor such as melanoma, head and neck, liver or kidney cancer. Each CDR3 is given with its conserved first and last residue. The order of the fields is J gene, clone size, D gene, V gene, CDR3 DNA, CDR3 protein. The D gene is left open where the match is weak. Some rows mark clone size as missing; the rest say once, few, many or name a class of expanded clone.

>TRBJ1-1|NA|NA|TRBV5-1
TGCGCCAGCAGAGAGGGCTGGGTATCTGAAGCTTTCTTT
CASREGWVSEAFF
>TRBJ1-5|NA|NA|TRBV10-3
TGTGCCACCGCGAACGGTGGCCAGCCCCAGCATTTT
CATANGGQPQHF
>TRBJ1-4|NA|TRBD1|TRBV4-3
TGCGCCAGCAGCCAATTGACAGGGGCGACTAATGAAAAACTGTTTTTT
CASSQLTGATNEKLFF
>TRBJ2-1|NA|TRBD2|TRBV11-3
TGTGCCAGCAGCTTAGGGGGACTAGCAGCCCAGAATGAGCAGTTCTTC
CASSLGGLAAQNEQFF
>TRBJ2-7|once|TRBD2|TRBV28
TGTGCCAGCAGTTTAGGGGGAGGGGCGCCCTACGAGCAGTACTTC
CASSLGGGAPYEQYF
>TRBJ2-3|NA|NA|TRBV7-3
TGTGCCAGCAGCAAGGGACTTCTGAGAACAGATACGCAGTATTTT
CASSKGLLRTDTQYF
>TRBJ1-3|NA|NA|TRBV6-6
TGTGCCAGCAAAAAGTCGGTCTCTGGAAACACCATATATTTT
CASKKSVSGNTIYF
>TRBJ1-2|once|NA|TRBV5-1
TGCGCCAGCAGTGGGGGCAACTATGGCTACACCTTC
CASSGGNYGYTF
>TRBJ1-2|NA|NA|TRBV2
TGTGCCAGCAGTGAACGGGGGGGCTACACCTTC
CASSERGGYTF
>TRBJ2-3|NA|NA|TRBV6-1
TGTGCCAGCAGTGGGGATACGCAGTATTTT
CASSGDTQYF
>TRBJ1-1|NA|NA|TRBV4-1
TGCGCCAGCAGCCAAGATAAATCAGGTTGGAACACTGAAGCTTTCTTT
CASSQDKSGWNTEAFF
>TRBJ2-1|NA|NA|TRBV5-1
TGCGCCAGCAGCTTGTTGGCTAGCGAATACAATGAGCAGTTCTTC
CASSLLASEYNEQFF
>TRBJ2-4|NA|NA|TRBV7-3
TGTGCCAGCAGCCCCGGGGAGGATAGGGTCAAAAACATTCAGTACTTC
CASSPGEDRVKNIQYF
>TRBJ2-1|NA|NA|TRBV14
TGTGCCAGCAGCCGCTCAGGAGGGTCAAAGTACAATGAGCAGTTCTTC
CASSRSGGSKYNEQFF
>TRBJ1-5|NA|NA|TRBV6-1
TGTGCCAGCAGTGGCCGACATCGGTTTAATCAGCCCCAGCATTTT
CASSGRHRFNQPQHF
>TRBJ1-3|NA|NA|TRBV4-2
TGTGCCAGCAGCCAAGAAATGGACTACTACTTCTCTGGAAACACCATATATTTT
CASSQEMDYYFSGNTIYF
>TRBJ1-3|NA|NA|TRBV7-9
TGTGCCAGCAGCCCCGACACGAGCTCTGGAAACACCATATATTTT
CASSPDTSSGNTIYF
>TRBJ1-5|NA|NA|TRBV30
TGTGCCTGGAGTGTTGTTTTGGGTAAATGCCAGCCCCAGCATTTT
CAWSVVLGKCQPQHF
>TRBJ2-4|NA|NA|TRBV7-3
TGTGCCAGCAGCTTAAGCTGGAAAAACATTCAGTACTTC
CASSLSWKNIQYF
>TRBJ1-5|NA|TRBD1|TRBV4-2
TGTGCCAGCAGCCAAGATGCCAGGGGGCATCAGCCCCAGCATTTT
CASSQDARGHQPQHF
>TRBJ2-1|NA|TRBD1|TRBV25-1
TGTGCCAGCAGTGGAAACGGACAGGGTAATGAGCAGTTCTTC
CASSGNGQGNEQFF
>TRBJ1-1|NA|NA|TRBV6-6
TGTGCCAGCAGCACAGGGACGATGAACACTGAAGCTTTCTTT
CASSTGTMNTEAFF
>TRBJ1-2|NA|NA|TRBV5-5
TGTGCCAGCAGCTTGGACGGTAACTATGGCTACACCTTC
CASSLDGNYGYTF
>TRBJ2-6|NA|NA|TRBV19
TGTGCCAGTAGTATCGAGGCCAGCCGTTACTCTGGGGCCAACGTCCTGACTTTC
CASSIEASRYSGANVLTF
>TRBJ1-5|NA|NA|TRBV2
TGTGCCAGCAGTGACGAGGGGGTGGACAATCAGCCCCAGCATTTT
CASSDEGVDNQPQHF
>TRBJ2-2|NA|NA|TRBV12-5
TGTGCTAGTGGGTTGGACACCGGGGAGCTGTTTTTT
CASGLDTGELFF
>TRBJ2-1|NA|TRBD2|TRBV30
TGTGCCTGGAGTCTCTCCGGGACTAGGTCTAGAAATGAGCAGTTCTTC
CAWSLSGTRSRNEQFF
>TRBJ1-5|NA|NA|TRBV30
TGTGCCTGGAGGGAACAGATCAATCAGCCCCAGCATTTT
CAWREQINQPQHF
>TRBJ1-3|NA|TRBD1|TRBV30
TGTGCCTGTTCACGGACAGGCTCTGGAAACACCATATATTTT
CACSRTGSGNTIYF
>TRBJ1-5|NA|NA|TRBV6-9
TGTGCCAGCAGTTCGGCAGGGTTTCAGCCCCAGCATTTT
CASSSAGFQPQHF
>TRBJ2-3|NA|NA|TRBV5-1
TGCGCCAGCTCCGATGATGGCACAGATACGCAGTATTTT
CASSDDGTDTQYF
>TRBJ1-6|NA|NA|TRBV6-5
TGTGCCAGCAGTTACTCGATTTTGATACCCCCGGTCCACTTT
CASSYSILIPPVHF
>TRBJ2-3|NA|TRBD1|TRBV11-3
TGTGCCAGCAGCTCCCCGGGACAGGGGCGCCATACGCAGTATTTT
CASSSPGQGRHTQYF
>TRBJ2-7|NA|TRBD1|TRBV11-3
TGTGCCAGCAGCCCGGGACAGCCCTCGGGGGAGCAGTACTTC
CASSPGQPSGEQYF
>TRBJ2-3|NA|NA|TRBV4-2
TGTGCCAGCAGCCCCCGGGACTCTGCGGCTAGCACAGATACGCAGTATTTT
CASSPRDSAASTDTQYF
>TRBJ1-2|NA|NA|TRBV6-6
TGTGCCAGCGTCAAGGAGACCGCTGACTATGGCTACACCTTC
CASVKETADYGYTF
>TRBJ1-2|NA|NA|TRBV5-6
TGTGCCAGCAGCTTCCTCCAAGGGAATGGCTACACCTTC
CASSFLQGNGYTF
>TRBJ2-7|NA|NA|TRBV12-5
TGTGCTAGTGGTTTGGTGGCGGGGAGCGAGCAGTACTTC
CASGLVAGSEQYF
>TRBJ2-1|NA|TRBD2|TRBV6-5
TGTGCCAGCAGCTTTAGCGGGAGGGCCTACAATGAGCAGTTCTTC
CASSFSGRAYNEQFF
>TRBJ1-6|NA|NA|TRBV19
TGTGCCACCACAGACCTAGACAACTCACCCCTCCACTTT
CATTDLDNSPLHF
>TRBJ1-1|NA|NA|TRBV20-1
TGCAGTGCCACTCCCGTGAGATTCTTT
CSATPVRFF
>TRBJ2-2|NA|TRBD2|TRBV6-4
TGTGCCAGCACCCCCAGCGGGAGAGGCACCGGGGAGCTGTTTTTT
CASTPSGRGTGELFF
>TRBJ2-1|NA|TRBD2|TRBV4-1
TGCGCCAGCAGCCAAGAAGGCGCGGGGGGTAGGAGTGAGCAGTTCTTC
CASSQEGAGGRSEQFF
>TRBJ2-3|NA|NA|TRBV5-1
TGCGCCAGCAGCTATAGCACAGATACGCAGTATTTT
CASSYSTDTQYF
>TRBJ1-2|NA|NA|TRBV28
TGTGCCAGCATAGGCTCCGGGACTCAGGACTATGGCTACACCTTC
CASIGSGTQDYGYTF